Listed below are T cell receptor beta chains from one sample, sequenced in a study of blood T cell repertoires in COVID-19. Sequenced by immunoSEQ multiplex PCR; TCRdb stores in-frame clones only, minus some. The repertoire has under 200,000 clones, about four fifths of them found once; the top ten carry 7.5% to 8.5%. Specimen: peripheral blood. All receptors come from a woman in her fifties or sixties with COVID-19, enrolled during active disease. Both conserved end residues are part of each CDR3. Fields, in order: J gene, V gene, D gene, CDR3 protein, CDR3 DNA. A D gene is named only where the DNA matches it firmly.

TRBJ2-3,TRBV28,TRBD2,CASSRTSGGTHTQYF,TGTGCCAGCAGTCGGACTAGCGGGGGGACGCATACGCAGTATTTT
TRBJ1-2,TRBV6-1,.,CASSETVTTYGYTF,TGTGCCAGCAGTGAAACGGTGACAACCTATGGCTACACCTTC
TRBJ2-3,TRBV2,.,CASTQGWRGLTDTQYF,TGTGCCAGCACTCAAGGGTGGCGGGGCCTCACAGATACGCAGTATTTT
TRBJ1-1,TRBV7-6,.,CASSLSRSGGRGVNTEAFF,TGTGCCAGCAGCTTAAGCCGTAGTGGGGGCCGAGGAGTGAACACTGAAGCTTTCTTT
TRBJ2-7,TRBV12-3/TRBV12-4,.,CASSLPGLYEQYF,TGTGCCAGCAGTTTACCAGGTCTCTACGAGCAGTACTTC
TRBJ2-2,TRBV6-8,.,CASSLKNTGELFF,TGTGCCAGCAGTTTAAAGAACACCGGGGAGCTGTTTTTT
TRBJ2-1,TRBV11-1,TRBD2,CASSSRTSWNEQFF,TGTGCCAGCAGCTCCCGGACTAGCTGGAATGAGCAGTTCTTC
TRBJ1-3,TRBV7-2,TRBD1,CASSPTGWGSGNTIYF,TGTGCCAGCAGCCCGACAGGGTGGGGCTCTGGAAACACCATATATTTT
TRBJ2-7,TRBV30,.,CAWSGSFPEQYF,TGTGCCTGGAGCGGGAGTTTTCCCGAGCAGTACTTC
TRBJ2-3,TRBV27,TRBD2,CASSLYPRLAGGGTDTQYF,TGTGCCAGCAGTTTATATCCGAGACTAGCGGGGGGGGGCACAGATACGCAGTATTTT